Listed below are T cell receptor beta chains from one sample, sequenced in a study of siplizumab effects on memory and regulatory T cells. Measured with immunoSEQ multiplex PCR; TCRdb has only the in-frame clones, and not every one. The sample yields around 100,000 clones, about 90% seen once. The sample consisted of CD4+ T cells sorted from blood. These receptors were taken from a human donor in good health. Some clones in this sample may be carry-over from other donors' samples. CDR3s leave out the opening cysteine and the closing phenylalanine or tryptophan. The order of the fields is J gene, V gene, CDR3 protein.

j_call: TRBJ2-3
v_call: TRBV5-4
cdr3_aa: ASSSGTSGGYSTDTQY

j_call: TRBJ2-7
v_call: TRBV19
cdr3_aa: ASSSLAGNLAEQY

j_call: TRBJ1-2
v_call: TRBV7-2
cdr3_aa: ASSLEIGLSGYT

j_call: TRBJ1-5
v_call: TRBV6-5
cdr3_aa: ASKTGGGGNQPQH

j_call: TRBJ2-2
v_call: TRBV14
cdr3_aa: ASSHHMRGQGDTGELF

j_call: TRBJ2-3
v_call: TRBV9
cdr3_aa: ASSVGLAGGWADTQY

j_call: TRBJ2-3
v_call: TRBV10-1
cdr3_aa: ASSNSVLGTDTQY

j_call: TRBJ2-5
v_call: TRBV7-2
cdr3_aa: ASSSTGLAGGGKTQY

j_call: TRBJ1-5
v_call: TRBV28
cdr3_aa: ASGGGASNQPQH

j_call: TRBJ2-1
v_call: TRBV5-4
cdr3_aa: ASSPDASSYNEQF

j_call: TRBJ1-1
v_call: TRBV12-5
cdr3_aa: ASGLEPNTEAF

j_call: TRBJ1-4
v_call: TRBV19
cdr3_aa: ASSTGYSGEKLF

j_call: TRBJ1-1
v_call: TRBV28
cdr3_aa: ASNQQGRVTEAF

j_call: TRBJ2-7
v_call: TRBV6-1
cdr3_aa: ASSDNPGGGSYEQY

j_call: TRBJ2-1
v_call: TRBV7-3
cdr3_aa: ASSMPRGNEQF

j_call: TRBJ2-3
v_call: TRBV7-3
cdr3_aa: ASSLSRTTDTQY

j_call: TRBJ1-3
v_call: TRBV19
cdr3_aa: ASTSSGNTIY

j_call: TRBJ2-3
v_call: TRBV4-1
cdr3_aa: ASSQGARSTDTQY

j_call: TRBJ1-3
v_call: TRBV7-2
cdr3_aa: ASSPQGAGNTIY

j_call: TRBJ2-5
v_call: TRBV28
cdr3_aa: ASSAAGGTQETQY

j_call: TRBJ2-7
v_call: TRBV5-1
cdr3_aa: ASSYSGTGYEQY

j_call: TRBJ1-2
v_call: TRBV19
cdr3_aa: ASSIYYGYT

j_call: TRBJ2-1
v_call: TRBV25-1
cdr3_aa: ASSELGTGGLNYNEQF

j_call: TRBJ1-2
v_call: TRBV7-2
cdr3_aa: ASSFEGALNYGYT